Sequencing of this T cell receptor beta chain was carried out in a study of T-cell reconstitution after alpha-beta-depleted transplantation in children. Study conclusions and caveats: In patients about two months after transplant, alpha-beta T cells reportedly arose from several hundred expanded graft clones. Diversity of TCRbeta at day 60 was high in some patients, arising from surviving recipient T cells and thymic progenitors. Most T-cell counts and diversity one year after the transplant came from T cells that were newly produced.

Unique molecular identifiers were incorporated when the TCRbeta library was constructed. TCRdb fed the PCR reads into MiXCR, producing one record per CDR3 protein. The sample has about 170,000 distinct CDR3 sequences, more than 9.5% seen once. This CDR3 has 15 residues. Germline-derived CDR1 and CDR2 are KGHSH and LQKENI. V shed 5 bases and J shed 2 bases, with 13 bases lying between them. As concerns this clonotype: Antigen: not known.

The sample in question was PBMCs, obtained before TCRalphabeta/CD19-depleted stem cell transplant. The clonotype comes from a boy aged 2-15 years with acute myeloid leukemia, due to receive a stem cell transplant. This chain connects TRBV18 to TRBJ1-5, with D possibly being TRBD1 (5 bases). The CDR3 spells CASSAETGGNQPQHF. In DNA, the CDR3 is TGTGCCAGCTCAGCAGAAACAGGAGGCAATCAGCCCCAGCATTTT.